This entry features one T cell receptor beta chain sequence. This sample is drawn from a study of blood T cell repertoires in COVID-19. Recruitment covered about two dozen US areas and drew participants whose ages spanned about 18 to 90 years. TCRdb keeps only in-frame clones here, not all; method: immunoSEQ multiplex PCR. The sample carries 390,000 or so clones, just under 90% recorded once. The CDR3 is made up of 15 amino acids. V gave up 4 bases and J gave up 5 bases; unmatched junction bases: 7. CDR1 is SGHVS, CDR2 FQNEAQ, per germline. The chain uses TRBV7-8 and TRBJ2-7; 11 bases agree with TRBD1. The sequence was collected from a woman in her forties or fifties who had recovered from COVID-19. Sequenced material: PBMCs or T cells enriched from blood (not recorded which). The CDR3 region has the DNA TGTGCCAGCAGCTCCAGGACAGGGGGCCCCAACGAGCAGTACTTC. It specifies CASSSRTGGPNEQYF.